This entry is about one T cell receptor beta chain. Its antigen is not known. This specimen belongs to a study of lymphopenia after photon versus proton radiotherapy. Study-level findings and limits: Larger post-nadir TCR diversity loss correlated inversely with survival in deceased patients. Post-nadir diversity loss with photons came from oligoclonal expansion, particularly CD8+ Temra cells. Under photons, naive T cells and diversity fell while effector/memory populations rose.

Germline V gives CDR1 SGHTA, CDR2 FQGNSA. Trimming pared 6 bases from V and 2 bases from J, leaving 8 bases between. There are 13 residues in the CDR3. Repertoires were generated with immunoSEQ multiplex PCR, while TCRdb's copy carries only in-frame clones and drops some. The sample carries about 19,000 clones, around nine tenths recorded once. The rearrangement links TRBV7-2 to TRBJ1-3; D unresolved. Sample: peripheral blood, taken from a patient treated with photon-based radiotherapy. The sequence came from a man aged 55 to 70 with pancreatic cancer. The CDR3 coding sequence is TGTGCCAGCAGGGTGCCCCCTGGAAACACCATATATTTT. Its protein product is CASRVPPGNTIYF.